Presented here are 15 T cell receptor beta chains from one specimen sequenced in a study of T cell responses to AZD1222 COVID-19 vaccine. Assay: immunoSEQ multiplex PCR; the TCRdb copy retains only in-frame clones and omits some. The profile shows tens of thousands of clones, 90% of them singletons. Sequencing was performed on peripheral blood, taken 28 days after the second AZD1222 dose. These receptors originate from an adult who received the AZD1222 COVID-19 vaccine.

The rearrangement joins TRBV7-8 to TRBJ2-5; 7 bases fit TRBD1. The CDR3 has 13 amino acids. J lost 2 bases, V lost 5 bases, and 2 bases had no gene match. CDR1 is SGHVS and CDR2 is FQNEAQ in the germline V gene. CDR3 amino acids: CASSQDRQETQYF. For the CDR3, the DNA is TGTGCCAGCAGCCAGGACAGGCAAGAGACCCAGTACTTC. Complete variable domain (other parts from reference TRBV7-8 and TRBJ2-5): GAGVSQSPRYKVAKRGQDVALRCDPISGHVSLFWYQQALGQGPEFLTYFQNEAQLDKSGLPSDRFFAERPEGSVSTLKIQRTQQEDSAVYLCASSQDRQETQYFGPGTRLLVL.

The chain recombines TRBV6-2 or TRBV6-3 with TRBJ1-1, with no clear D. The CDR3 runs to 13 residues. Germline lookup yields CDR1 MNHEY and CDR2 SVGEGT. V lost 2 bases to trimming and J lost 1 base, with 5 bases between them. CDR3 coding DNA: TGTGCCAGCAGTTACGCTGAGAACACTGAAGCTTTCTTT. Translation gives CASSYAENTEAFF.

The chain has TRBV5-6 and TRBJ2-2; D is undetermined. The length of the CDR3 is 14 residues. Germline CDR1 reads SGHDT; CDR2 reads YYEEEE. V lost 5 bases, J lost 5 bases, and 13 bases lay in between. The CDR3 reads CASSNYGLTGELFF. The CDR3 DNA is TGTGCCAGCAGTAACTACGGCCTAACCGGGGAGCTGTTTTTT.

V is TRBV9 and J is TRBJ2-3, with 7 bases identical to TRBD2. The CDR3 consists of 24 residues. The germline CDR1 and CDR2 sequences are SGDLS and YYNGEE. Trimming took 4 bases from V and 4 from J; bases not matched to a gene: 36. The CDR3 nucleotides are TGTGCCAGCAGCTCCCGAGTAGGCGGGAGCGCTGGAACCTCCCGGGAGAGAGCGGCAGATACGCAGTATTTT. Translation: CASSSRVGGSAGTSRERAADTQYF.

The chain uses TRBV6-5 and TRBJ2-7; 12 positions agree with TRBD1. With 6 bases clipped from V and 4 bases from J, the junction kept 7 bases outside the gene matches. The CDR3 extends over 15 amino acids. The germline V gene has CDR1 MNHEY and CDR2 SVGAGI. The CDR3 loop is CASRTGTGGLYEQYF. CDR3 DNA sequence: TGTGCCAGCAGAACGGGGACAGGGGGCTTGTACGAGCAGTACTTC.

J is TRBJ2-1 and V is TRBV6-5; possibly TRBD1 for D (6 bases). CDR3 length: 14 amino acids. Germline V gene data show CDR1 as MNHEY and CDR2 as SVGAGI. V was clipped by 5 bases and J by 6 bases, with 14 bases between them. CDR3: CASSTTGIINEQFF. The CDR3 coding sequence is TGTGCCAGCAGTACGACAGGAATCATCAATGAGCAGTTCTTC.

The sample holds a few counts of this clone. This sequence joins TRBV5-5 and TRBJ1-3; unclear D gene. The CDR3 totals 15 residues. V was trimmed by 2 bases and J by 0 bases, leaving 9 bases between them. From germline, CDR1 is SGHKS and CDR2 YYEKEE (reference sequence). This chain's CDR3 is CASSFIASSGNTIYF. In nucleotides, the CDR3 is TGTGCCAGCAGCTTTATAGCTAGCTCTGGAAACACCATATATTTT.

The rearrangement joins TRBV19 to TRBJ2-1; D may be TRBD1 (5 bases). Trimming stripped 2 bases from V and 7 bases from J, with 21 bases between. The CDR3 has 17 residues. Looked up from germline, CDR1 is LNHDA and CDR2 is SQIVND (reference sequence). This CDR3 reads CASSITRGRVGLNEQFF. The CDR3 nucleotides are TGTGCCAGTAGTATAACGCGTGGCAGGGTAGGATTAAATGAGCAGTTCTTC.

V usage is TRBV24-1 and J usage is TRBJ1-2; D is perhaps TRBD1 (6 bases). This CDR3 region has 15 residues. With 3 bases removed from V and 4 bases from J, the gap between germline ends came to 14 bases. Germline V gene lookup returns CDR1 KGHDR and CDR2 SFDVKD. The DNA for the CDR3 is TGTGCCACCAGTGATCCCCGACAGGAGGGCTATGGCTACACCTTC. Translating gives CATSDPRQEGYGYTF.

The gene calls are TRBV19 and TRBJ1-5; possible D gene TRBD1, 5 bases. Germline V gene sequence: CDR1 LNHDA, CDR2 SQIVND (reference sequence). The CDR3 has 15 residues. The V end was cut by 7 bases, the J end by 0 bases, with 13 bases between. The CDR3 bases are TGTGCCAGTATCCCAGTAGGGACTAGCAATCAGCCCCAGCATTTT. It specifies CASIPVGTSNQPQHF.

Only one count was recorded for this clone. V is TRBV6-5 and J is TRBJ1-6; 8 bases agree with TRBD1. Germline-derived CDR1 and CDR2 are MNHEY and SVGAGI. V gave up 6 bases and J gave up 8 bases; unmatched junction bases: 9. This CDR3 region has 15 residues. In DNA, the CDR3 is TGTGCCAGCAGACGGGGGGACAGGATAGATTCACCCCTCCACTTT. It encodes CASRRGDRIDSPLHF.

V gene TRBV24-1 combines with J gene TRBJ2-2, with a tentative D call TRBD1 (6 bases). Germline values: CDR1 KGHDR, CDR2 SFDVKD. The CDR3 loop spans 14 amino acids. The ends were cut back, 5 bases at V and 7 bases at J, with 13 bases in the middle. The chain's CDR3 is CATSVHRVNGELFF. CDR3 nucleotide sequence: TGTGCCACCAGTGTCCACAGGGTAAACGGGGAGCTGTTTTTT.

The rearrangement links TRBV7-8 to TRBJ2-7, with D unclear. CDR1 is SGHVS and CDR2 is FQNEAQ in the germline V gene. The CDR3 totals 13 residues. V lost 2 bases to trimming and J lost 2 bases, with 7 bases between them. CDR3 DNA sequence: TGTGCCAGCAGCTTATCCGCGGCCTACGAGCAGTACTTC. Translating it yields CASSLSAAYEQYF.

Comments on this clone: This same CDR3 is encoded by further DNA sequences in the sample. The chain couples TRBV5-1 to TRBJ1-1, with D hard to call. CDR3 length equals 13 residues. Germline values: CDR1 SGHRS, CDR2 YFSETQ. V gave up 2 bases and J gave up 1 base, with 6 bases separating them. The CDR3 nucleotides are TGCGCCAGCAGCTTTTCAGAGAACACTGAAGCTTTCTTT. Its translation is CASSFSENTEAFF.

The chain employs TRBV7-2 and TRBJ1-1, with TRBD1 as a possible D gene (6 bases). V dropped 1 base and J dropped 12 bases, with 12 bases sitting between them. The germline V gene encodes CDR1 SGHTA and CDR2 FQGNSA. The CDR3 extends over 12 amino acids. CDR3 coding DNA: TGTGCCAGCAGCTTAGTGGGGGCCGACCCTTTCTTT. It translates to CASSLVGADPFF.